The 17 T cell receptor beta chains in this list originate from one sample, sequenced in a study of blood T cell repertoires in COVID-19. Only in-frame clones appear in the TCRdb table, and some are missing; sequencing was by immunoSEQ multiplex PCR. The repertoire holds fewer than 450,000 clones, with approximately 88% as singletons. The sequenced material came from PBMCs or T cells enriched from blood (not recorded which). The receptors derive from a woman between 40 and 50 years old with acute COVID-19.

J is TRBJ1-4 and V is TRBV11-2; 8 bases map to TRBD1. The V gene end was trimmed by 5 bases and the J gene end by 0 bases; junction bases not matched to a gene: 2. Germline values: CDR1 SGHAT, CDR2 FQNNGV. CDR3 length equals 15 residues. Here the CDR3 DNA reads TGTGCCAGCAGCGCACAGGGGGCAACTAATGAAAAACTGTTTTTT. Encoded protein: CASSAQGATNEKLFF.

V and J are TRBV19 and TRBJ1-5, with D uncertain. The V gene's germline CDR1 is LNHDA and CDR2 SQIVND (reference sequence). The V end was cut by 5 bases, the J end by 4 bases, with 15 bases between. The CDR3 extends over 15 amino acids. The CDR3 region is CASSPAAGVNQPQHF. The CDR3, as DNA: TGTGCCAGTAGTCCGGCGGCCGGGGTAAATCAGCCCCAGCATTTT.

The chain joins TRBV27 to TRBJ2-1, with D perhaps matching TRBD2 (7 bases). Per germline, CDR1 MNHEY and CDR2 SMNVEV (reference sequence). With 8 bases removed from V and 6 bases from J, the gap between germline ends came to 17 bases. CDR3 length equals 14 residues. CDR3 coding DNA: TGTGCCAGCTGTGTTAGAAGGGGGGGCAATGAGCAGTTCTTC. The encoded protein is CASCVRRGGNEQFF.

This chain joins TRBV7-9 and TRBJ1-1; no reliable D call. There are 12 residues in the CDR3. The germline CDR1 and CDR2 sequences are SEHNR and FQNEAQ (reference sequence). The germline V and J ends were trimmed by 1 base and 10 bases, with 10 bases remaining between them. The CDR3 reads CASSLGSVLAFF. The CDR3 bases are TGTGCCAGCAGCTTAGGGTCGGTTCTAGCTTTCTTT.

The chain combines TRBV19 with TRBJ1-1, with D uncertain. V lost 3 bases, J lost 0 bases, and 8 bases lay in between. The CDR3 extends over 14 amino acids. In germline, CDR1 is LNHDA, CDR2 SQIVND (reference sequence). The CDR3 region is CASSIVTVNTEAFF. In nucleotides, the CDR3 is TGTGCCAGTAGTATTGTTACGGTGAACACTGAAGCTTTCTTT.

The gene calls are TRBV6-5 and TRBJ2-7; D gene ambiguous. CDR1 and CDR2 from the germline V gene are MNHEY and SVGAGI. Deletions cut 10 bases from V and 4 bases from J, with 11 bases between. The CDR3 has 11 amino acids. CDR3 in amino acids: CATLRSYEQYF. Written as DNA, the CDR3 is TGTGCCACCCTAAGGAGTTACGAGCAGTACTTC.

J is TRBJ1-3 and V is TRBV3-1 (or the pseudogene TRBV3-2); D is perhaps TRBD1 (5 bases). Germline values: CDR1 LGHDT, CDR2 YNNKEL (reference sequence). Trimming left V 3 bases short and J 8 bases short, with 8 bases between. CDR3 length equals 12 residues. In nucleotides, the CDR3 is TGTGCCAGCAGCCAGGGACTGGACACCATATATTTT. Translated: CASSQGLDTIYF.

CDR3 sequence reads: CASSPGGRGRSYNEQFF. The CDR3 region has the DNA TGTGCCAGCAGCCCAGGAGGGCGGGGACGCTCCTACAATGAGCAGTTCTTC. This chain joins TRBV4-2 and TRBJ2-1, with D tentatively TRBD2 (6 bases). Germline V gene data show CDR1 as LGHNA and CDR2 as YNFKEQ. The CDR3 covers 17 residues. V was cut by 4 bases and J by 0 bases, with 16 bases left in between.

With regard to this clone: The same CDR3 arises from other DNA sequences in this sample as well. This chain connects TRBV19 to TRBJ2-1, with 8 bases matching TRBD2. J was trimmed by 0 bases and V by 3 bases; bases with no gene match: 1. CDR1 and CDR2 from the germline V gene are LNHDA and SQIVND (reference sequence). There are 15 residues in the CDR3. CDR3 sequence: CASSIRGGSYNEQFF. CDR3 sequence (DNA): TGTGCCAGTAGTATCCGGGGGGGCTCCTACAATGAGCAGTTCTTC.

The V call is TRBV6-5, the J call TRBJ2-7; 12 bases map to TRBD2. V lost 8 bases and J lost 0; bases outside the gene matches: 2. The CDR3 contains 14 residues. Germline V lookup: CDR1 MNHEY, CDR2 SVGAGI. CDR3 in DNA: TGTGCCAGCGGACTAGCGGGGACCTCCTACGAGCAGTACTTC. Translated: CASGLAGTSYEQYF.

DNA for the CDR3: TGTGCCAGCAGTGAATATCTAGCGGGGGGGCCGGGTACGCAGTATTTT. Translation gives CASSEYLAGGPGTQYF. The V gene is TRBV25-1, the J gene TRBJ2-3, with TRBD2 identical over 12 bases. The CDR3 is 16 residues long. V was pared by 0 bases and J by 8 bases, with 6 bases of the junction left unmatched. CDR1 and CDR2 from the germline V gene are MGHDK and SYGVNS. The entire variable domain, with the rest obtained from reference TRBV25-1 and TRBJ2-3, is as follows: EADIYQTPRYLVIGTGKKITLECSQTMGHDKMYWYQQDPGMELHLIHYSYGVNSTEKGDLSSESTVSRIRTEHFPLTLESARPSHTSQYLCASSEYLAGGPGTQYFGPGTRLTVL.

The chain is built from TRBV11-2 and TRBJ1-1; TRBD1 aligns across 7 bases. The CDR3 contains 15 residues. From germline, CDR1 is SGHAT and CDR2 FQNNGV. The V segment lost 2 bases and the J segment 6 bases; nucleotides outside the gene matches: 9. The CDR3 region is CASSLMGQTRAEAFF. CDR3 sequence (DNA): TGTGCCAGCAGCTTAATGGGACAGACGAGAGCTGAAGCTTTCTTT.

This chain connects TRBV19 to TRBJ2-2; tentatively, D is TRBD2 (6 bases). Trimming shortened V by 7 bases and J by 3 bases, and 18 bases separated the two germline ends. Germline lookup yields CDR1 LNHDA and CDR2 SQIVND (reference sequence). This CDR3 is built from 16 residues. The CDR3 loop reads CASTYGGWFDTGELFF. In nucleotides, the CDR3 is TGTGCCAGTACCTATGGAGGGTGGTTTGACACCGGGGAGCTGTTTTTT.

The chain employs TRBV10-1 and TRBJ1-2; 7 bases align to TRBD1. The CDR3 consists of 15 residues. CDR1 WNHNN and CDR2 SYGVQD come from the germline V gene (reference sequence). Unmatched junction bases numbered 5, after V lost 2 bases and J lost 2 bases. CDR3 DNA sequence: TGCGCCAGCAGTGAGGACAGGGTAGGCAACTATGGCTACACCTTC. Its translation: CASSEDRVGNYGYTF.

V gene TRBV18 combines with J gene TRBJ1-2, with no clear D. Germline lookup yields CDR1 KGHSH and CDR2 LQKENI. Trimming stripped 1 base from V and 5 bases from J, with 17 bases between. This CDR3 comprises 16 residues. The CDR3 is CASSPLSGSDAYGYTF. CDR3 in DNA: TGTGCCAGCTCACCACTTTCCGGGTCTGATGCTTATGGCTACACCTTC.

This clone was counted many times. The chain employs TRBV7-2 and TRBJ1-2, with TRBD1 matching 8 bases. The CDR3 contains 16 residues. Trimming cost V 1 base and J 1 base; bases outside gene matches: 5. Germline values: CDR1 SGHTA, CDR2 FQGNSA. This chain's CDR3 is CASSLGTGPINYGYTF. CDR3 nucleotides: TGTGCCAGCAGCTTAGGGACAGGGCCCATTAACTATGGCTACACCTTC.

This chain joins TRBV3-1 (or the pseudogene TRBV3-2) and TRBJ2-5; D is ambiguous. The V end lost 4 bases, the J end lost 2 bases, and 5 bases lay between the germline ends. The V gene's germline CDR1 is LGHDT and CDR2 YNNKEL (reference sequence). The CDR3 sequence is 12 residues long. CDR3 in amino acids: CASSPLQETQYF. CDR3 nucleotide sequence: TGTGCCAGCAGCCCCTTGCAAGAGACCCAGTACTTC.